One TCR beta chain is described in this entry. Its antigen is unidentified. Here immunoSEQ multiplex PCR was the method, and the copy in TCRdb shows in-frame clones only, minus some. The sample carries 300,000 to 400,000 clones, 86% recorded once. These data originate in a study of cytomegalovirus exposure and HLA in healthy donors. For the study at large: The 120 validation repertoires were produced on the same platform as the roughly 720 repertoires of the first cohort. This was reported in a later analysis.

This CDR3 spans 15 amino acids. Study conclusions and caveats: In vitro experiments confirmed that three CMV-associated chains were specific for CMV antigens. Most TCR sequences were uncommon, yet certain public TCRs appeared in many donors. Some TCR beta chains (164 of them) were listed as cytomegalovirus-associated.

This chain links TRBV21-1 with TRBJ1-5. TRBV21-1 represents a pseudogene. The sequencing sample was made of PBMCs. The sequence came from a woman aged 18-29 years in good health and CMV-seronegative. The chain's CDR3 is CASSKGEEGNQPQHF. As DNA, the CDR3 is TGTGCCAGCAGCAAAGGGGAGGAAGGCAATCAGCCCCAGCATTTT.